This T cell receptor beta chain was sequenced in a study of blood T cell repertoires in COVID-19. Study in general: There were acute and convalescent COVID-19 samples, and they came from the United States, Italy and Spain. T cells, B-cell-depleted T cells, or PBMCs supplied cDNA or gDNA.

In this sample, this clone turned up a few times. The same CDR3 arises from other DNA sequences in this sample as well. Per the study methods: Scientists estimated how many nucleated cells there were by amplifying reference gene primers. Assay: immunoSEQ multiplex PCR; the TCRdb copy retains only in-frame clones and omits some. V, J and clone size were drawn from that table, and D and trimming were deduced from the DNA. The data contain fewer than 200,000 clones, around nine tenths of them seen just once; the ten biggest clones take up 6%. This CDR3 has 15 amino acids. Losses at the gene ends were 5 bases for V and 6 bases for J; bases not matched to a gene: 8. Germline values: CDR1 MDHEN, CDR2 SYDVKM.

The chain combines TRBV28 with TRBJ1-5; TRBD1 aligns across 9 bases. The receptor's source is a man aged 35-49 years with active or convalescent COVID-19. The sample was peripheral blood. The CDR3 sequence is CASSLGQGFRQPQHF. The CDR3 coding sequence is TGTGCCAGCAGTCTGGGACAGGGATTTCGTCAGCCCCAGCATTTT.